The 17 T cell receptor beta chains presented below share a single source sample, sequenced in a study of graft-versus-host responses after intestinal transplantation. These receptors have no identified antigens. The table came from immunoSEQ multiplex PCR; TCRdb's copy has only in-frame clones and leaves some out. The table includes some 100,000 clones, 80% to 95% detected once. This specimen was unstimulated CD8+ T cells sorted from spleen or lymph node cells, taken before transplant. The receptors stem from a human donor who was the organ donor for an intestinal transplant.

V gene TRBV27 combines with J gene TRBJ2-5; TRBD2 agrees at 9 bases. The V gene's germline CDR1 is MNHEY and CDR2 SMNVEV (reference sequence). The junction had 11 bases not matched to a gene; V was cut back by 5 bases and J by 4 bases. The CDR3 contains 16 residues. This CDR3 is CASSILAGNGVETQYF. The CDR3 DNA reads TGTGCCAGCAGTATCCTAGCGGGAAATGGGGTAGAGACCCAGTACTTC.

V is TRBV7-8 and J is TRBJ2-3; 7 bases line up with TRBD1. Per the germline V gene, CDR1 is SGHVS and CDR2 is FQNEAQ. The CDR3 extends over 14 amino acids. The J segment lost 4 bases and the V segment lost 1 base, leaving 2 bases of the junction unmatched. The CDR3 coding sequence is TGTGCCAGCAGCTTAGGGCAGGGGGCAGATACGCAGTATTTT. Residues: CASSLGQGADTQYF.

The J gene is TRBJ1-2, the V gene TRBV6-4; TRBD1 matches at 10 bases. With 3 bases clipped from V and 4 bases from J, the junction kept 17 bases outside the gene matches. The CDR3 consists of 19 residues. Germline assignment: CDR1 MRHNA and CDR2 SNTAGT. The DNA of the CDR3 is TGTGCCAGCAGTGAGGGAGTAACCGGGACAGGGGTTCCCGGCTATGGCTACACCTTC. It codes for CASSEGVTGTGVPGYGYTF.

The V call is TRBV7-8, the J call TRBJ2-3; a possible D gene is TRBD2 (5 bases). The CDR3 spans 17 residues. The V gene's germline CDR1 is SGHVS and CDR2 FQNEAQ. The V end lost 2 bases, the J end lost 0 bases, and 15 bases lay between the germline ends. The chain's CDR3 is CASSLPISAPSTDTQYF. CDR3 coding DNA: TGTGCCAGCAGCTTACCGATTAGCGCCCCTAGCACAGATACGCAGTATTTT.

This chain connects TRBV5-6 to TRBJ1-1; a weak D match, TRBD1 (6 bases). V shed 0 bases and J shed 4 bases, with 16 bases lying between them. The V gene's germline CDR1 is SGHDT and CDR2 YYEEEE. The CDR3 is 16 residues long. The CDR3 region has the DNA TGTGCCAGCAGCTTGGGGGCCCTCGTAGGGGGCACTGAAGCTTTCTTT. Translated: CASSLGALVGGTEAFF.

The CDR3 region has the DNA TGTGCCAGCAGCTTAGAGGGCGCGGGGCCCAGCACAGATACGCAGTATTTT. This sequence encodes CASSLEGAGPSTDTQYF. The V and J genes are TRBV7-6 and TRBJ2-3, with D perhaps TRBD2 (6 bases). Germline V gene data show CDR1 as SGHVS and CDR2 as FNYEAQ. The CDR3 runs to 17 residues. Trimming cost V 1 base and J 0 bases, with 14 bases left between them.

V usage is TRBV2 and J usage is TRBJ2-5; D is possibly TRBD2 (6 bases). V dropped 3 bases and J dropped 4 bases, with 15 bases sitting between them. CDR3 size: 15 residues. Germline CDR1 is SNHLY and CDR2 is FYNNEI. The CDR3 DNA reads TGTGCCAGCAGTGACCTCAGACTAGAGGGAGAGACCCAGTACTTC. The encoded protein is CASSDLRLEGETQYF.

The V call is TRBV27, the J call TRBJ2-7, with D possibly being TRBD1 (6 bases). Germline V gene sequence: CDR1 MNHEY, CDR2 SMNVEV (reference sequence). CDR3 length: 17 amino acids. Trimming removed 6 bases from V and 7 bases from J, with 28 bases in between. CDR3 coding DNA: TGTGCCAGCAGCCGCTTCCCAGGGGCGATACTTTCGCGGGAGCAGTACTTC. Amino acids: CASSRFPGAILSREQYF.

The chain links TRBV19 to TRBJ2-1, with unresolved D. This CDR3 is 13 amino acids long. Trimming pared 3 bases from V and 6 bases from J, leaving 9 bases between. Germline loops: CDR1 LNHDA, CDR2 SQIVND (reference sequence). The CDR3 DNA reads as TGTGCCAGTAGTATGGGCGAAGCCAATGAGCAGTTCTTC. Its protein product is CASSMGEANEQFF.

The V and J genes are TRBV7-3 and TRBJ2-3; D might be TRBD1 (6 bases). The V end was cut by 6 bases, the J end by 4 bases, with 17 bases between. The CDR3 runs to 15 residues. The V gene's germline CDR1 is SGHTA and CDR2 FQGTGA. Here the CDR3 DNA reads TGTGCCAGCAGTTTGTTGGACAGCCCGCCAGATACGCAGTATTTT. Protein sequence: CASSLLDSPPDTQYF. The entire variable domain, with the rest obtained from reference TRBV7-3 and TRBJ2-3, is as follows: GAGVSQTPSNKVTEKGKYVELRCDPISGHTALYWYRQSLGQGPEFLIYFQGTGAADDSGLPNDRFFAVRPEGSVSTLKIQRTERGDSAVYLCASSLLDSPPDTQYFGPGTRLTVL.

The chain couples TRBV5-6 to TRBJ2-7, with 8 nucleotides matching TRBD2. The CDR3 is 16 amino acids. Germline CDR1 SGHDT, CDR2 YYEEEE. V shed 4 bases and J 3 bases; nucleotides not matched to a gene: 12. CDR3 sequence reads: CASSPMDLAGVYEQYF. The CDR3 bases are TGTGCCAGCAGCCCCATGGACCTAGCGGGCGTCTACGAGCAGTACTTC.

The rearrangement links TRBV15 to TRBJ1-2; maybe TRBD1 (5 bases). From germline, CDR1 is LNHNV and CDR2 YYDKDF (reference sequence). This CDR3 spans 13 amino acids. Deletions cut 3 bases from V and 2 bases from J, with 7 bases between. The CDR3 sequence is CATSRTANYGYTF. CDR3 DNA: TGTGCCACCAGCAGGACAGCGAACTATGGCTACACCTTC.

This clone has only one observation. The rearrangement joins TRBV9 to TRBJ2-1; D is undetermined. Trimming stripped 4 bases from V and 5 bases from J, with 16 bases between. Germline CDR1 and CDR2: SGDLS and YYNGEE. The CDR3 contains 15 residues. CDR3 region: CASSPFVQTNNEQFF. The CDR3 DNA follows: TGTGCCAGCAGCCCTTTCGTCCAAACAAACAATGAGCAGTTCTTC.

This clone appeared once. V gene TRBV28 combines with J gene TRBJ2-7; weak D call: TRBD2 (5 bases). The V end was cut by 6 bases, the J end by 0 bases, with 15 bases between. This CDR3 region has 15 residues. Germline CDR1 is MDHEN and CDR2 is SYDVKM. CDR3 coding DNA: TGTGCCAGCAGGCTGACTACTTTAAGCTCCTACGAGCAGTACTTC. This codes for CASRLTTLSSYEQYF.

This chain links TRBV4-2 with TRBJ2-7; 7 bases match TRBD1. Germline loops: CDR1 LGHNA, CDR2 YNFKEQ. The CDR3 is 16 amino acids. J was trimmed by 0 bases and V by 4 bases; bases with no gene match: 9. CDR3 sequence: CASSLTDRAHSYEQYF. The CDR3 DNA reads as TGTGCCAGCAGCCTTACCGACAGGGCCCACTCCTACGAGCAGTACTTC.

V gene TRBV19 combines with J gene TRBJ1-1; D uncertain. CDR3 length: 15 residues. Deletions cut 3 bases from V and 0 bases from J, with 11 bases between. Germline CDR1 and CDR2: LNHDA and SQIVND (reference sequence). This CDR3 is CASSMAPDMNTEAFF. In DNA form, the CDR3 reads TGTGCCAGTAGTATGGCCCCAGACATGAACACTGAAGCTTTCTTT.

This clone was detected once. The CDR3 sequence: CSPNGGAREVETQYF. CDR3 coding DNA: TGCAGCCCCAATGGGGGGGCGCGGGAAGTGGAGACCCAGTACTTC. The chain has TRBV29-1 and TRBJ2-5, with D tentatively TRBD2 (7 bases). Germline V gene sequence: CDR1 SQVTM, CDR2 ANQGSEA. V gave up 8 bases and J gave up 5 bases, with 24 bases separating them. The CDR3 loop spans 15 amino acids.